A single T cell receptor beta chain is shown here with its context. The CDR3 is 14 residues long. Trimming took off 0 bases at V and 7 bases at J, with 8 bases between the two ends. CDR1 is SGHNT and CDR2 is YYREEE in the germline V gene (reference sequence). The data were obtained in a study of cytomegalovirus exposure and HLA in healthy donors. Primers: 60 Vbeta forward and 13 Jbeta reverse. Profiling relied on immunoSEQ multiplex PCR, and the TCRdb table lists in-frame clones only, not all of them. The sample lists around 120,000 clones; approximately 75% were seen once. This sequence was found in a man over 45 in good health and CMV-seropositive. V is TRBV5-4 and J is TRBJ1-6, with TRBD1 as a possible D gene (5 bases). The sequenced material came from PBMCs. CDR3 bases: TGTGCCAGCAGCTTGGACAGGTCGAATTCACCCCTCCACTTT. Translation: CASSLDRSNSPLHF.